This T cell receptor (beta chain) was documented in a study of blood T cell repertoires in COVID-19. Study summary: The origin of the acute and convalescent COVID-19 samples was the United States, Italy and Spain. The analysed material was cDNA or gDNA that came from T cells, B-cell-depleted T cells, or PBMCs.

The germline V gene has CDR1 MNHEY and CDR2 SMNVEV (reference sequence). J lost 3 bases, V lost 2 bases, and 9 bases had no gene match. The CDR3 loop spans 17 amino acids. In the authors' methods: Nucleated cell number was recorded as an estimate derived from reference gene primer amplification. Only in-frame clones appear in the TCRdb table, and some are missing; sequencing was by immunoSEQ multiplex PCR. V and J calls and clone size are as listed in that table; D and trimming were resolved from the DNA. The repertoire holds more than 110,000 clones, with roughly 84% as singletons. Sequenced: peripheral blood. The chain recombines TRBV27 with TRBJ2-5; TRBD2 agrees at 10 bases. The TCR comes from a human donor in a cohort sampled during active COVID-19. The CDR3 spells CASSLGVASGGEETQYF. CDR3 DNA sequence: TGTGCCAGCAGTTTAGGGGTTGCTAGCGGGGGAGAAGAGACCCAGTACTTC.